Reported below is one T cell receptor (beta chain). The antigen remains undetermined. The data were obtained in a study of T-cell memory formation after mild COVID-19. Study-wide points: Second-wave clones reaching peak frequency on day 37 lacked confirmed SARS-CoV-2 specificity.

Deletions cut 2 bases from V and 3 bases from J, with 10 bases between. The CDR3 has 14 residues. CDR1 is MNHEY and CDR2 is SMNVEV in the germline V gene (reference sequence). One entry per CDR3 protein results from TCRdb running MiXCR on the 5' RACE reads. Of 300,000 to 350,000 distinct CDR3 sequences in the sample, roughly an eighth were seen once. The clonotype comes from a young man who had mild COVID-19 (a few samples of this study predate the infection). Cell type and time point are not known. The chain carries TRBV27 and TRBJ1-1; D gene uncertain. The sample taken for sequencing was PBMCs or a T cell subset sorted from them (not recorded which). The CDR3 loop is CASSLGNFYTEAFF. For the CDR3, the DNA is TGTGCCAGCAGTTTAGGGAATTTCTACACTGAAGCTTTCTTT.